Each of the 18 T cell receptor beta chains below was sequenced from the same sample in a study of T cell responses to AZD1222 COVID-19 vaccine (dated by TCRdb to 2020 to 2022). Taken with the paper, the label for time point translates to: baseline before first vaccination. Receptors were amplified or captured by the immunoSEQ multiplex PCR assay. As stored in TCRdb, this immuneACCESS dataset retains in-frame rearrangements with V and J assigned. A fraction of the clones does not appear; measured against another copy, unresolved V genes explain less than half of the discrepancy, and the remainder lacks a known reason. This sample has about 260,000 clones in its table, and more than 85% of those were observed once. Together, the top ten hold around 0.5% of the sample. The source was peripheral blood, collected on day 0 of AZD1222 vaccination. Receptors were obtained from an adult in good health.

The chain uses TRBV5-4 and TRBJ2-7, with 8 positions matching TRBD1. Germline V CDR1 and CDR2: SGHNT, YYREEE (reference sequence). V lost 4 bases, J lost 5 bases, and 5 bases stayed unmatched. CDR3 size: 13 residues. DNA for the CDR3: TGTGCCAGCAGCCGAGACAGGGGCGACGAGCAGTACTTC. Encoded protein: CASSRDRGDEQYF.

Written as DNA, the CDR3 is TGTGCCAGCAGCGTATCCACAGACACTTACAATGAGCAGTTCTTC. It specifies CASSVSTDTYNEQFF. This chain links TRBV9 with TRBJ2-1; no firm D call. Looked up from germline, CDR1 is SGDLS and CDR2 is YYNGEE. CDR3 size: 15 residues. V lost 1 base, J lost 4 bases, and 12 bases lay in between.

This sequence joins TRBV7-2 and TRBJ2-7; TRBD2 matches 8 bases. The CDR3 is 15 residues long. V was pared by 4 bases and J by 1 base, with 6 bases of the junction left unmatched. Per germline, CDR1 SGHTA and CDR2 FQGNSA. CDR3 nucleotides: TGTGCCAGCAGCTCCACCGGGACTAGATCCTACGAGCAGTACTTC. Translation: CASSSTGTRSYEQYF.

The chain combines TRBV5-4 with TRBJ1-1; 12 nucleotides align to TRBD1. This CDR3 region has 16 residues. The J segment lost 3 bases and the V segment lost 4 bases, leaving 7 bases of the junction unmatched. Germline V gene data show CDR1 as SGHNT and CDR2 as YYREEE (reference sequence). The CDR3 protein is CASSPRGQGADTEAFF. The CDR3 region has the DNA TGTGCCAGCAGCCCGAGGGGACAGGGGGCGGACACTGAAGCTTTCTTT.

A remark on this clone: The junction shows a germline mismatch at one end, possibly a read error. J is TRBJ2-3 and V is TRBV7-8; TRBD2 might be the D (5 bases). This CDR3 has 13 amino acids. CDR1 is SGHVS and CDR2 is FQNEAQ in the germline V gene. Here the CDR3 DNA reads TGTGCCAGCAGCTTAGCAGGGAGTACTCGGACGGATTTT. Amino acid sequence: CASSLAGSTRTDF. The full variable domain, its missing parts supplied by reference TRBV7-8 and TRBJ2-3, is GAGVSQSPRYKVAKRGQDVALRCDPISGHVSLFWYQQALGQGPEFLTYFQNEAQLDKSGLPSDRFFAERPEGSVSTLKIQRTQQEDSAVYLCASSLAGSTRTDFGPGTRLTVL.

The chain links TRBV7-2 to TRBJ2-7, with a possible D match to TRBD1 (5 bases). V was cut by 5 bases and J by 0 bases, with 17 bases left in between. Germline V CDR1 and CDR2: SGHTA, FQGNSA. This CDR3 region has 16 residues. CDR3 sequence reads: CASSLTPTESSYEQYF. CDR3 nucleotide sequence: TGTGCCAGCAGCCTAACACCGACAGAGAGCTCCTACGAGCAGTACTTC.

The J gene is TRBJ2-7, the V gene TRBV3-1 (or the pseudogene TRBV3-2); D call uncertain. CDR1 is LGHDT, CDR2 YNNKEL, per germline (reference sequence). There are 18 residues in the CDR3. The V end lost 0 bases, the J end lost 2 bases, and 20 bases lay between the germline ends. The CDR3 sequence is CASSQDIPTVRTPYEQYF. The DNA of the CDR3 is TGTGCCAGCAGCCAAGATATCCCGACGGTGCGGACGCCCTACGAGCAGTACTTC.

CDR3 in amino acids: CASSLGDGTRAFF. CDR3 nucleotide sequence: TGTGCCAGCAGCTTAGGGGATGGGACGAGGGCTTTCTTT. This chain connects TRBV11-2 to TRBJ1-1; D possibly corresponds to TRBD1 (5 bases). V gave up 1 base and J gave up 11 bases, with 14 bases separating them. This CDR3 has 13 residues. The germline V gene encodes CDR1 SGHAT and CDR2 FQNNGV.

The J gene is TRBJ2-7, the V gene TRBV28; tentative D call: TRBD1 (6 bases). This CDR3 has 14 residues. Trimming stripped 5 bases from V and 5 bases from J, with 16 bases between. The V gene's germline CDR1 is MDHEN and CDR2 SYDVKM. The CDR3 protein is CASSRPTGPHEQYF. The CDR3 DNA reads as TGTGCCAGCAGTAGACCCACAGGGCCCCACGAGCAGTACTTC.

This chain links TRBV10-3 with TRBJ1-5; 8 positions agree with TRBD1. This CDR3 region has 16 residues. Looked up from germline, CDR1 is ENHRY and CDR2 is SYGVKD. V lost 10 bases to trimming and J lost 0 bases; unmatched junction nucleotides: 11. This CDR3 is CATNGQGGLSNQPQHF. CDR3 nucleotide sequence: TGTGCCACCAACGGACAGGGAGGACTTAGCAATCAGCCCCAGCATTTT.

With regard to this clone: Other DNA sequences in the same sample also yield this CDR3. This chain links TRBV18 with TRBJ2-5; D is unclear. CDR3 size: 13 residues. Trimming removed 3 bases at V and 2 bases at J, with 7 bases between. CDR1 is KGHSH, CDR2 LQKENI, per germline. In nucleotides, the CDR3 is TGTGCCAGCTCACCCCCGGGTCAAGAGACCCAGTACTTC. This sequence encodes CASSPPGQETQYF.

The chain recombines TRBV28 with TRBJ1-1; tentative D call: TRBD1 (6 bases). The V end lost 4 bases, the J end lost 5 bases, and 17 bases lay between the germline ends. This CDR3 spans 15 amino acids. CDR1 is MDHEN, CDR2 SYDVKM, per germline. The CDR3 loop reads CASSWDIRGGTEAFF. DNA of the CDR3: TGTGCCAGCAGTTGGGACATTCGGGGCGGAACTGAAGCTTTCTTT. Variable domain in full (rest from reference TRBV28 and TRBJ1-1): DVKVTQSSRYLVKRTGEKVFLECVQDMDHENMFWYRQDPGLGLRLIYFSYDVKMKEKGDIPEGYSVSREKKERFSLILESASTNQTSMYLCASSWDIRGGTEAFFGQGTRLTVV.

The rearrangement joins TRBV10-3 to TRBJ2-1, with 7 positions matching TRBD1. V lost 5 bases to trimming and J lost 3 bases; unmatched junction nucleotides: 4. The CDR3 is made up of 14 amino acids. Germline V CDR1 and CDR2: ENHRY, SYGVKD. CDR3 bases: TGTGCCATCAGTACCGGGACAGTCTACAATGAGCAGTTCTTC. Its translation: CAISTGTVYNEQFF.

The V gene is TRBV5-1, the J gene TRBJ2-7; 10 bases line up with TRBD1. Trimming took 8 bases from V and 1 from J; bases not matched to a gene: 6. The CDR3 consists of 14 residues. CDR1 and CDR2 from the germline V gene are SGHRS and YFSETQ. For the CDR3, the DNA is TGCGCCAGTTCCGGACAGGGGGGGTCCTACGAGCAGTACTTC. Amino acids: CASSGQGGSYEQYF.

The chain has TRBV9 and TRBJ1-2; D unclear. The V gene's germline CDR1 is SGDLS and CDR2 YYNGEE. Trimming pared 0 bases from V and 6 bases from J, leaving 9 bases between. This CDR3 contains 13 residues. The CDR3 spells CASSVGGTDGYTF. For the CDR3, the DNA is TGTGCCAGCAGCGTAGGGGGAACCGATGGCTACACCTTC.

The V and J genes are TRBV28 and TRBJ2-5; D gene unclear. V shed 4 bases and J shed 5 bases, with 8 bases lying between them. Germline V gene sequence: CDR1 MDHEN, CDR2 SYDVKM. The CDR3 is 12 amino acids. CDR3: CASSSHPETQYF. The CDR3 region has the DNA TGTGCCAGCAGTTCACATCCGGAGACCCAGTACTTC.

The J gene is TRBJ2-3, the V gene TRBV7-3; TRBD2 aligns across 8 bases. CDR3 length: 16 residues. The V segment lost 5 bases and the J segment 1 base; nucleotides outside the gene matches: 8. Germline CDR1 reads SGHTA; CDR2 reads FQGTGA. CDR3 sequence: CASSPIAGTGTDTQYF. DNA of the CDR3: TGTGCCAGCAGCCCAATAGCGGGGACGGGCACAGATACGCAGTATTTT.

The gene calls are TRBV5-6 and TRBJ1-1; D gene uncertain. Germline lookup yields CDR1 SGHDT and CDR2 YYEEEE. The CDR3 sequence is 12 residues long. V dropped 2 bases and J dropped 1 base, with 3 bases sitting between them. The CDR3 coding sequence is TGTGCCAGCAGCTTCTCGAACACTGAAGCTTTCTTT. Translating it yields CASSFSNTEAFF.